This TCR beta chain derives from a study of shared clonotypes between healthy human individuals. Using immunoSEQ multiplex PCR, the repertoire was profiled, and TCRdb retains in-frame clones only, with some absent. The sample includes around 1.9 million clones, around 93% of them seen just once. The V end was cut by 3 bases, the J end by 1 base, with 11 bases between. The CDR3 totals 15 residues. CDR1 MNHNS and CDR2 SASEGT come from the germline V gene. CD8 cells regarded as naive lacked CD45RO, were positively chosen for CCR7, and omitted terminally differentiated effector memory CD45RA+ cells. The sequence was obtained from a man in his late teens or twenties in good health. Some clones in this sample may be carry-over from other donors' samples. This sequence joins TRBV6-1 and TRBJ2-3; D gene unclear. The sequenced sample was naive CD8+ T cells from PBMCs. The CDR3 DNA is TGTGCCAGCAGTGAGCCGTCAGATCGCACAGATACGCAGTATTTT. This gives the protein CASSEPSDRTDTQYF.